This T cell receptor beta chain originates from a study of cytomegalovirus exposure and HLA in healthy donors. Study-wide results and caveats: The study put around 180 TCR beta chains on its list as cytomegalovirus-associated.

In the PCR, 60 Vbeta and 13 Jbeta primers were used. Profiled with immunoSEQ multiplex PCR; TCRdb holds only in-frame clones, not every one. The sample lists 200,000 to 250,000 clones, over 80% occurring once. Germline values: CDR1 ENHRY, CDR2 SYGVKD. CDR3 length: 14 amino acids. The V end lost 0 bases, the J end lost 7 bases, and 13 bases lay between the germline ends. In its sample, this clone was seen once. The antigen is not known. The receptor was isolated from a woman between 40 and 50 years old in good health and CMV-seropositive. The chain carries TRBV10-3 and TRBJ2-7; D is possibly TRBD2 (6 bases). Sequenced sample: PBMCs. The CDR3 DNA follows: TGTGCCATCAGTGAGTCGGGGGGTTACAGGGAGCAGTACTTC. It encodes CAISESGGYREQYF.